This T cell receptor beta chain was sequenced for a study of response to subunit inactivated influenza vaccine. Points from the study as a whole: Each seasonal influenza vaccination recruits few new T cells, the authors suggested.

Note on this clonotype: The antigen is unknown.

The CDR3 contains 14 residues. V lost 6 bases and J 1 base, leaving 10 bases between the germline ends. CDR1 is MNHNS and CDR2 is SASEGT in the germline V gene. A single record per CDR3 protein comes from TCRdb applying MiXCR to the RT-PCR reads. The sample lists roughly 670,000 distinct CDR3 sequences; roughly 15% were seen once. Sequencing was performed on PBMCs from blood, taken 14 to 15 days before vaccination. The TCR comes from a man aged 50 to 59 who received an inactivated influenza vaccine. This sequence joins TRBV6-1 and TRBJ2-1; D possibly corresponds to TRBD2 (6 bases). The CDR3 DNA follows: TGTGCCAGCAGAACCCGGGGGTCCTACAATGAGCAGTTCTTC. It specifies CASRTRGSYNEQFF.